These T cell receptor beta chains were read from a single sample in a study of radiotherapy plus CTLA-4 blockade in lung cancer. Clones were read by immunoSEQ multiplex PCR, and TCRdb kept only the in-frame ones, dropping some. Of 70,000 to 90,000 clones in the sample, about 84% are singletons; the top ten hold about 0.79%. Here the sequenced sample was peripheral blood, taken from a patient treated with radiotherapy plus ipilimumab. These receptors came from a human donor with non-small cell lung cancer who had stable disease on radiotherapy plus ipilimumab. Both conserved end residues are part of each CDR3. The D gene is left open where the match is weak. Clone size is stated in some rows and not others, as once, few, many or a class when expanded.

TRBJ2-5 NA TRBV4-2 TRBD2 CASSQDVAGAQETQYF TGTGCCAGCAGCCAAGACGTAGCGGGGGCACAAGAGACCCAGTACTTC
TRBJ2-7 NA TRBV5-1 NA CASSLGRAYEQYF TGCGCCAGCAGCTTGGGCAGAGCCTACGAGCAGTACTTC
TRBJ2-1 NA TRBV5-1 NA CASSLGAGIQSSNEQFF TGCGCCAGCAGCTTGGGGGCCGGGATACAATCCTCCAATGAGCAGTTCTTC
TRBJ2-3 NA TRBV6-5 TRBD2 CASSPSGTATDTQYF TGTGCCAGCAGTCCTAGCGGGACGGCCACAGATACGCAGTATTTT
TRBJ2-3 NA TRBV4-1 TRBD2 CASSQPTSGTQTDTQYF TGCGCCAGCAGCCAACCTACTAGCGGGACGCAAACAGATACGCAGTATTTT
TRBJ2-7 NA TRBV7-2 TRBD1 CASSLEGTRQGDEQYF TGTGCCAGCAGCTTAGAAGGGACGCGACAGGGTGACGAGCAGTACTTC
TRBJ2-2 NA TRBV19 NA CASRGNQNTGELFF TGTGCCAGTAGGGGCAACCAGAACACCGGGGAGCTGTTTTTT
TRBJ1-2 NA TRBV21-1 NA CASRLPGSGKNYGYTF TGTGCCAGCAGACTCCCGGGGTCAGGTAAGAACTATGGCTACACCTTC
TRBJ2-5 NA TRBV2 NA CASSRQVAETQYF TGTGCCAGCAGTAGACAGGTAGCGGAGACCCAGTACTTC
TRBJ2-2 NA TRBV18 NA CASSPRYGELFF TGTGCCAGCTCACCTCGATACGGGGAGCTGTTTTTT
TRBJ1-5 NA TRBV5-6 TRBD1 CASSWGQAEGAPQHF TGTGCCAGCAGCTGGGGACAGGCCGAAGGGGCGCCCCAGCATTTT
TRBJ1-1 once TRBV9 NA CASGPLNTEAFF TGTGCCAGCGGACCGTTGAACACTGAAGCTTTCTTT
TRBJ2-7 few TRBV2 TRBD1 CASSDQGEPYEQYF TGTGCCAGCAGTGATCAGGGGGAACCCTACGAGCAGTACTTC
TRBJ2-4 NA TRBV4-1 TRBD2 CASSQRTSGDFWLNIQYF TGCGCCAGCAGCCAGCGGACTAGCGGGGATTTTTGGTTAAACATTCAGTACTTC
TRBJ2-5 NA TRBV7-2 NA CASSLAPVRQETQYF TGTGCCAGCAGCTTAGCCCCCGTGCGCCAAGAGACCCAGTACTTC
TRBJ2-2 NA TRBV11-1 NA CASSFQPRGELFF TGTGCCAGCAGCTTTCAGCCTCGGGGGGAGCTGTTTTTT
TRBJ2-5 NA TRBV29-1 NA CSVESGPETQYF TGCAGCGTTGAAAGCGGGCCAGAGACCCAGTACTTC
TRBJ2-1 NA TRBV7-9 TRBD2 CASSLGTSGGNEQFF TGTGCCAGCAGCTTAGGGACTAGCGGGGGAAATGAGCAGTTCTTC
TRBJ1-5 few TRBV5-1 NA CASSPGIINSNQPQHF TGCGCCAGCAGCCCGGGCATCATCAATAGCAATCAGCCCCAGCATTTT
TRBJ2-3 NA TRBV5-6 NA CASSSTGRPDTQYF TGTGCCAGCAGCAGCACAGGTAGGCCAGATACGCAGTATTTT
TRBJ2-2 NA TRBV4-2 NA CASSHPTGELFF TGTGCCAGCAGCCATCCCACCGGGGAGCTGTTTTTT
TRBJ1-5 NA TRBV6-5 TRBD1 CASSSYRGAQHF TGTGCCAGCAGCTCATACAGGGGGGCCCAGCATTTT
TRBJ2-3 NA TRBV19 NA CASSMQGSFTDTQYF TGTGCCAGTAGTATGCAGGGGTCGTTCACAGATACGCAGTATTTT
TRBJ1-4 NA TRBV5-4 TRBD1 CASSTRTGEEDEKLFF TGTGCCAGCAGCACCCGGACAGGGGAGGAGGATGAAAAACTGTTTTTT
TRBJ2-7 NA TRBV29-1 TRBD2 CSVADGGGYYEQYF TGCAGCGTTGCGGATGGGGGAGGGTATTACGAGCAGTACTTC
TRBJ2-1 NA TRBV5-1 NA CASSLTAGAYNEQFF TGCGCCAGCAGCTTGACCGCAGGTGCCTACAATGAGCAGTTCTTC
TRBJ2-1 once TRBV5-1 NA CASSLARGGTADEQFF TGCGCCAGCAGCTTGGCCCGTGGGGGGACCGCCGATGAGCAGTTCTTC
TRBJ2-7 NA TRBV9 NA CASSVGAVSYEQYF TGTGCCAGCAGCGTAGGAGCAGTCTCCTACGAGCAGTACTTC
TRBJ1-2 few TRBV10-2 TRBD1 CASSERQTGGSGYTF TGCGCCAGCAGTGAGCGACAGACAGGGGGCAGTGGCTACACCTTC
TRBJ2-2 NA TRBV7-3 NA CASSTGHLTGELLF TGTGCCAGCAGCACGGGACACCTTACCGGGGAGCTGCTTTTT
TRBJ2-2 NA TRBV27 NA CASGGRLGTRELFF TGTGCCAGCGGTGGGAGGCTGGGAACCAGGGAGCTGTTTTTT